These 31 T cell receptor beta chains came from one sample sequenced in a study of response to subunit inactivated influenza vaccine. TCRdb reprocessed the RT-PCR reads via MiXCR and lists one record per CDR3 protein. The sample yields 500,000 to 700,000 distinct CDR3 sequences, approximately 20% seen once. These data were likewise used in another study, on T cells expressing NK-cell markers. That source reports: The authors made TCR beta cDNA libraries by 5'RACE template switching. This switching added a universal primer site and UMIs.

The starting material was CD4+ T cells sorted from PBMCs, obtained about 12 days after vaccination. The receptors shown here come from a man aged 45 to 65 who received an inactivated influenza vaccine.

The chain carries TRBV28 and TRBJ1-1, with unresolved D. The CDR3 extends over 12 amino acids. Per germline, CDR1 MDHEN and CDR2 SYDVKM. Trimming cost V 3 bases and J 3 bases, with 5 bases left between them. CDR3 sequence reads: CASSLAHTEAFF. CDR3 DNA sequence: TGTGCCAGCAGTTTGGCACACACTGAAGCTTTCTTT.

This clonotype was counted at least ten times. This chain joins TRBV12-3 or TRBV12-4 and TRBJ1-5; unclear D gene. This CDR3 has 14 amino acids. V was trimmed by 3 bases and J by 0 bases, leaving 6 bases between them. The CDR3 bases are TGTGCCAGCAGTTTGTCTGATAGCAATCAGCCCCAGCATTTT. As protein: CASSLSDSNQPQHF.

This clonotype was found a few times. The chain carries TRBV29-1 and TRBJ1-3; weak D call: TRBD1 (5 bases). The CDR3 spans 13 residues. Germline lookup yields CDR1 SQVTM and CDR2 ANQGSEA. V lost 2 bases, J lost 2 bases, and 7 bases lay in between. The DNA for the CDR3 is TGCAGCGTTGAAACAGGAGCTGGAAACACCATATATTTT. Translating it yields CSVETGAGNTIYF. The entire variable domain, with the rest obtained from reference TRBV29-1 and TRBJ1-3, is as follows: SAVISQKPSRDICQRGTSLTIQCQVDSQVTMMFWYRQQPGQSLTLIATANQGSEATYESGFVIDKFPISRPNLTFSTLTVSNMSPEDSSIYLCSVETGAGNTIYFGEGSWLTVV.

V is TRBV9 and J is TRBJ2-1, with TRBD2 matching 9 bases. Germline V CDR1 and CDR2: SGDLS, YYNGEE. The V segment lost 4 bases and the J segment 4 bases; nucleotides outside the gene matches: 9. The CDR3 is 16 residues long. CDR3: CASSSHPTSGYNEQFF. Written as DNA, the CDR3 is TGTGCCAGCAGCTCCCATCCCACTAGCGGGTACAATGAGCAGTTCTTC.

The chain combines TRBV7-9 with TRBJ2-7; D gene uncertain. The CDR3 covers 14 residues. Germline values: CDR1 SEHNR, CDR2 FQNEAQ (reference sequence). V lost 6 bases, J lost 4 bases, and 16 bases lay in between. The CDR3 nucleotides are TGTGCCAGCAGTCAGACCCCGTTCCAATACGAGCAGTACTTC. Amino acid sequence: CASSQTPFQYEQYF.

The V call is TRBV2, the J call TRBJ1-5; TRBD1 matches 7 bases. J lost 0 bases, V lost 6 bases, and 2 bases had no gene match. The CDR3 extends over 14 amino acids. Germline V CDR1 and CDR2: SNHLY, FYNNEI. The CDR3 spells CASRQGNSNQPQHF. CDR3 sequence (DNA): TGTGCCAGCAGACAGGGGAATAGCAATCAGCCCCAGCATTTT.

J is TRBJ2-5 and V is TRBV12-3 or TRBV12-4, with 7 bases fitting TRBD2. This CDR3 has 15 residues. J gave up 5 bases and V 5 bases, and 11 bases lay outside the gene matches. CDR3: CASSPGGSVKETQYF. For the CDR3, the DNA is TGTGCCAGCAGTCCAGGCGGGAGTGTAAAGGAGACCCAGTACTTC.

V gene TRBV27 combines with J gene TRBJ1-2; D unclear. The germline V gene encodes CDR1 MNHEY and CDR2 SMNVEV (reference sequence). Trimming stripped 3 bases from V and 3 bases from J, with 8 bases between. The CDR3 extends over 13 amino acids. The CDR3 nucleotides are TGTGCCAGCAGTTTTTCAAAGTACTATGGCTACACCTTC. It encodes CASSFSKYYGYTF.

This clonotype was counted only a few times. The gene calls are TRBV19 and TRBJ1-5, with D unclear. Germline values: CDR1 LNHDA, CDR2 SQIVND (reference sequence). The CDR3 is made up of 14 amino acids. V gave up 3 bases and J gave up 3 bases, with 9 bases separating them. CDR3 sequence: CASSIRDANQPQHF. The CDR3 coding sequence is TGTGCCAGTAGTATTAGAGACGCCAATCAGCCCCAGCATTTT.

CDR3 nucleotide sequence: TGTGCCAGCAGCTTAGTTCCGAGCGGGGGGATCAATGAGCAGTTCTTC. It translates to CASSLVPSGGINEQFF. This chain connects TRBV7-2 to TRBJ2-1; TRBD2 agrees at 9 bases. Germline CDR1 is SGHTA and CDR2 is FQGNSA. Trimming removed 1 base from V and 6 bases from J; junction bases left unmatched: 7. The CDR3 consists of 16 residues.

The chain recombines TRBV28 with TRBJ2-3, with 8 positions matching TRBD2. Per germline, CDR1 MDHEN and CDR2 SYDVKM. The J segment lost 3 bases and the V segment lost 4 bases, leaving 9 bases of the junction unmatched. CDR3 length: 16 residues. CDR3 region: CASSWDPGLETDTQYF. The CDR3 DNA sequence: TGTGCCAGCAGTTGGGACCCGGGACTAGAGACAGATACGCAGTATTTT.

The chain recombines TRBV9 with TRBJ2-3; TRBD2 might be the D (6 bases). V was clipped by 7 bases and J by 3 bases, with 18 bases between them. The length of the CDR3 is 15 residues. The germline V gene has CDR1 SGDLS and CDR2 YYNGEE. CDR3 DNA: TGTGCCAGCTCCTATAGCGGATGGGAGACAGATACGCAGTATTTT. It encodes CASSYSGWETDTQYF.

A few counts support this clonotype. The CDR3 coding sequence is TGTGCCAGCAGTTACCGGGACAGAGCCTACGAGCAGTACTTC. It is translated as CASSYRDRAYEQYF. This chain joins TRBV6-2 or TRBV6-3 and TRBJ2-7, with 7 positions matching TRBD1. V lost 2 bases and J lost 2; bases outside the gene matches: 3. The germline V gene has CDR1 MNHEY and CDR2 SVGEGT. This CDR3 is 14 amino acids long.

This clonotype came up many times. CDR3 sequence reads: CASSSYPGQSYEQYF. CDR3 coding DNA: TGTGCCAGCAGTTCCTATCCGGGACAGAGCTACGAGCAGTACTTC. This chain uses TRBV6-2 or TRBV6-3 with TRBJ2-7; 7 bases map to TRBD1. Germline V CDR1 and CDR2: MNHEY, SVGEGT. This CDR3 contains 15 residues. Trimming took 4 bases from V and 3 from J; bases not matched to a gene: 9.

V and J are TRBV20-1 and TRBJ1-1; D is ambiguous. The V end was cut by 6 bases, the J end by 6 bases, with 17 bases between. The germline V gene encodes CDR1 DFQATT and CDR2 SNEGSKA (reference sequence). The CDR3 is made up of 13 amino acids. Here the CDR3 reads CSAAGSHAPEAFF. The CDR3 DNA reads as TGCAGTGCCGCCGGGTCCCATGCCCCTGAAGCTTTCTTT.

The chain couples TRBV28 to TRBJ1-1; D not certain. CDR3 length equals 12 residues. Trimming left V 5 bases short and J 1 base short, with 5 bases between. Germline CDR1 reads MDHEN; CDR2 reads SYDVKM. The CDR3 coding sequence is TGTGCCAGCAGTCACCAGAACACTGAAGCTTTCTTT. Translation gives CASSHQNTEAFF.

V gene TRBV6-1 combines with J gene TRBJ2-2; the match to TRBD2 covers 7 bases. Germline V gene sequence: CDR1 MNHNS, CDR2 SASEGT. V shed 7 bases, J shed 0 bases, and the junction held 8 bases outside the gene matches. This CDR3 spans 16 amino acids. In nucleotides, the CDR3 is TGTGCCAGCAAATTGGGGAGGGGCCCGAACACCGGGGAGCTGTTTTTT. Amino acids: CASKLGRGPNTGELFF.

The table lists this clonotype with a few counts. The chain employs TRBV5-1 and TRBJ1-6; 7 bases line up with TRBD1. The CDR3 has 17 residues. The J segment lost 4 bases and the V segment lost 4 bases, leaving 11 bases of the junction unmatched. From germline, CDR1 is SGHRS and CDR2 YFSETQ. CDR3 amino acids: CASSPVGQAIYNSPLHF. The CDR3 nucleotides are TGCGCCAGCAGCCCTGTTGGACAGGCAATTTATAATTCACCCCTCCACTTT.

This chain uses TRBV20-1 with TRBJ2-7, with D perhaps assigned TRBD1 or TRBD2 (6 bases each). V was clipped by 3 bases and J by 0 bases, with 15 bases between them. CDR3 length: 15 amino acids. Germline CDR1 DFQATT, CDR2 SNEGSKA (reference sequence). CDR3 in amino acids: CSARDFGGGSYEQYF. For the CDR3, the DNA is TGCAGTGCTAGGGACTTCGGGGGCGGCTCCTACGAGCAGTACTTC.

This clonotype was seen a few times. V and J are TRBV20-1 and TRBJ2-2; D not resolved. There are 15 residues in the CDR3. Trimming cost V 4 bases and J 0 bases, with 12 bases left between them. Germline V gene data show CDR1 as DFQATT and CDR2 as SNEGSKA (reference sequence). The CDR3 region has the DNA TGCAGTGCTATAGGCGGCAGATCGAACACCGGGGAGCTGTTTTTT. Translating gives CSAIGGRSNTGELFF.

This clonotype was counted only a few times. The chain uses TRBV7-8 and TRBJ2-5; no clear D gene. The CDR3 contains 15 residues. CDR1 is SGHVS and CDR2 is FQNEAQ in the germline V gene. Trimming pared 2 bases from V and 3 bases from J, leaving 13 bases between. Here the CDR3 reads CASSLLGPNKETQYF. The CDR3 DNA reads TGTGCCAGCAGCTTACTGGGCCCGAATAAAGAGACCCAGTACTTC. The complete variable domain, with remaining parts taken from reference TRBV7-8 and TRBJ2-5, reads GAGVSQSPRYKVAKRGQDVALRCDPISGHVSLFWYQQALGQGPEFLTYFQNEAQLDKSGLPSDRFFAERPEGSVSTLKIQRTQQEDSAVYLCASSLLGPNKETQYFGPGTRLLVL.

The V gene is TRBV20-1, the J gene TRBJ1-5; D is perhaps TRBD1 (6 bases). The germline V and J ends were trimmed by 6 bases and 0 bases, with 15 bases remaining between them. Germline CDR1 DFQATT, CDR2 SNEGSKA (reference sequence). The CDR3 extends over 15 amino acids. CDR3 region: CSARRGTFSNQPQHF. As DNA, the CDR3 is TGCAGTGCAAGGAGGGGGACATTTAGCAATCAGCCCCAGCATTTT.

This chain links TRBV2 with TRBJ2-7; 7 bases fit TRBD1. Trimming at V came to 9 bases and at J to 4 bases, leaving 12 bases not matched to a gene. The CDR3 consists of 14 residues. Germline V gene data show CDR1 as SNHLY and CDR2 as FYNNEI. DNA of the CDR3: TGTGCCAGAAGTTTGGGACAGCTAGCTTACGAGCAGTACTTC. Translated: CARSLGQLAYEQYF.

The chain is built from TRBV20-1 and TRBJ1-1; D is ambiguous. CDR1 and CDR2 from the germline V gene are DFQATT and SNEGSKA (reference sequence). The CDR3 spans 11 residues. With 1 base removed from V and 11 bases from J, the gap between germline ends came to 11 bases. The CDR3 nucleotides are TGCAGTGCTAGAGTTGGGGATGGTGCTTTCTTT. It codes for CSARVGDGAFF.

This clonotype was detected only a few times. The chain carries TRBV10-3 and TRBJ2-3; TRBD2 aligns across 7 bases. From germline, CDR1 is ENHRY and CDR2 SYGVKD. This CDR3 spans 15 amino acids. V shed 4 bases, J shed 6 bases, and the junction held 10 bases outside the gene matches. The CDR3 region is CAISGSSGAWDTQYF. The CDR3 DNA reads TGTGCCATCAGTGGGTCTAGCGGTGCGTGGGATACGCAGTATTTT.

V gene TRBV7-2 combines with J gene TRBJ2-1; 8 bases line up with TRBD1. The trim removed 4 bases at V and 12 bases at J, leaving 2 bases unmatched. The CDR3 loop spans 11 amino acids. CDR1 is SGHTA and CDR2 is FQGNSA in the germline V gene. CDR3 DNA: TGTGCCAGCAGCTCAACAGGGGGGCAGTTCTTC. The encoded protein is CASSSTGGQFF.

The sample holds a few counts of this clonotype. The gene calls are TRBV6-1 and TRBJ1-6; D may be TRBD1 (5 bases). CDR1 MNHNS and CDR2 SASEGT come from the germline V gene. CDR3 length equals 16 residues. V was shortened by 6 bases and J by 5 bases, with 17 bases between the two germline ends. The CDR3 coding sequence is TGTGCCAGCAGCCAGGGTACATCCAGGGATAATTCACCCCTCCACTTT. Its protein is CASSQGTSRDNSPLHF.

The J gene is TRBJ1-4, the V gene TRBV16; perhaps TRBD1 as D (6 bases). In germline, CDR1 is KGHSY, CDR2 FQNENV. The CDR3 has 21 amino acids. Trimming left V 0 bases short and J 0 bases short, with 23 bases between. The CDR3, as DNA: TGTGCCAGCAGCCAATCAGGGGGGGCGCAGGCTCCCCACACAACTAATGAAAAACTGTTTTTT. It is translated as CASSQSGGAQAPHTTNEKLFF.

This clonotype was seen more than once but under ten times. V is TRBV29-1 and J is TRBJ1-4; D may be TRBD1 (6 bases). The CDR3 sequence is 13 residues long. Germline values: CDR1 SQVTM, CDR2 ANQGSEA. Between the trimmed V and J ends, which lost 7 bases and 7 bases, there was a span of 16 bases. The CDR3 sequence is CSAKDSGSEKLFF. Here the CDR3 DNA reads TGCAGCGCGAAGGACAGTGGTAGTGAAAAACTGTTTTTT.

This clonotype was picked up many times. J is TRBJ2-1 and V is TRBV7-2; the D gene is possibly TRBD2 (6 bases). CDR3 size: 15 residues. The V gene's germline CDR1 is SGHTA and CDR2 FQGNSA. The V end lost 2 bases, the J end lost 1 base, and 9 bases lay between the germline ends. Here the CDR3 reads CASSLSSGSYNEQFF. CDR3 in DNA: TGTGCCAGCAGCTTATCCAGCGGGTCCTACAATGAGCAGTTCTTC.

This clonotype was seen more than once but under ten times. This chain joins TRBV4-3 and TRBJ2-3, with TRBD2 matching over 8 bases. With 0 bases clipped from V and 4 bases from J, the junction kept 6 bases outside the gene matches. The germline V gene encodes CDR1 LGHNA and CDR2 YSLEER. The CDR3 is made up of 16 amino acids. CDR3 sequence reads: CASSQDPGGPSDTQYF. The CDR3 DNA sequence: TGCGCCAGCAGCCAAGACCCGGGGGGGCCTTCAGATACGCAGTATTTT.